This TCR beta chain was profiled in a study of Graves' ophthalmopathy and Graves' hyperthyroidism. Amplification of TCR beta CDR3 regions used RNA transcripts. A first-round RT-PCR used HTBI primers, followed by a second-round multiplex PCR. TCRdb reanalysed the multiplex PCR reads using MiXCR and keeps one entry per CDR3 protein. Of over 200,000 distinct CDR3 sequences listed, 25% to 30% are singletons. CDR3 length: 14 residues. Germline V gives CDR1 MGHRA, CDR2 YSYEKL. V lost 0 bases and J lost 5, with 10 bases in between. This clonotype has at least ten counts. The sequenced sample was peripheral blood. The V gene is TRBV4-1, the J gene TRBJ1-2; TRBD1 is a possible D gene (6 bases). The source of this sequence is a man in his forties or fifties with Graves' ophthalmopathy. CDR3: CASSQEGDTYGYTF. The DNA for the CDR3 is TGCGCCAGCAGCCAAGAAGGGGACACATATGGCTACACCTTC.